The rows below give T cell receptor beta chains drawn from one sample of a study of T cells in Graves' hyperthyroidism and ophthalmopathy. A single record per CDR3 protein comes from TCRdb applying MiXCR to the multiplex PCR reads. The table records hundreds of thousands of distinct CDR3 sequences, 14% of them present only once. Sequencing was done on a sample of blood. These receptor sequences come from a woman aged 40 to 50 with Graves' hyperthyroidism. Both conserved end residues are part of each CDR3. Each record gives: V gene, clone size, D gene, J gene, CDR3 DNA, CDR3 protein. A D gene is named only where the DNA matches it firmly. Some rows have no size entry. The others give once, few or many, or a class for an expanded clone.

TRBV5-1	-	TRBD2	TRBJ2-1	TGTGCCAGCAGCCCCCCGGGACTAGCGCTTTTGAATGAGCAGTTCTTC	CASSPPGLALLNEQFF
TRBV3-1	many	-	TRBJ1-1	TGTGCCAGCAGGCGGGGGAACACTGAAGCTTTCTTT	CASRRGNTEAFF
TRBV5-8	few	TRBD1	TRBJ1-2	TGTGCCAGCAGCGCGGAGGACAGGGTAGATGGCTACACCTTC	CASSAEDRVDGYTF
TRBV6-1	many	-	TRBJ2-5	TGTGCCAGCAGTTATTACGAAGAGACCCAGTACTTC	CASSYYEETQYF
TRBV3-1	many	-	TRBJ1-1	TGTGCCAGCAGCCAAGATCTTGGTAACCGTGAAGCTTTCTTT	CASSQDLGNREAFF
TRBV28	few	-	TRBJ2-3	TGTGCCAGTCTGACTGGGCCAGGGCTGGTAGATACGCAGTATTTT	CASLTGPGLVDTQYF
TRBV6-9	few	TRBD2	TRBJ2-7	TGTGCCAGGGAACCGGGACTACCCTACGAGCAGTACTTC	CAREPGLPYEQYF
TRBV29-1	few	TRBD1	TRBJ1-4	TGCAGCGTTGAGGGGACAACCCCGGGACAGGGGAATGAAAAACTGTTTTTT	CSVEGTTPGQGNEKLFF
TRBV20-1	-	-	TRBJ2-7	TGCAGTGCTAGATTTGGAGGGAGAGGGGCTAGCGACGAGCAGTACTTC	CSARFGGRGASDEQYF
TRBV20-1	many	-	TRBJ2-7	TGCAGTGCTAGAGGAATTAGTGACGGCGAATACGAGCAGTACTTC	CSARGISDGEYEQYF
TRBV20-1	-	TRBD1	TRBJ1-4	TGCAGTGCTAGAGATCAGGGGGTGGGTCGTGAAAAACTGTTTTTT	CSARDQGVGREKLFF
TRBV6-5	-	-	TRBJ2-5	TGTGCCAGCAGTTACTCCGCAGCCGGACAAGAGACCCAGTACTTC	CASSYSAAGQETQYF
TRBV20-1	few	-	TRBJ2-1	TGCAGTGCCTACACGGGACTGATCCATGAGCAGTTCTTC	CSAYTGLIHEQFF
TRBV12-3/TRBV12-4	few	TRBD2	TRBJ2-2	TGTGCCAGCAGGGACCCTGCGGGAGGGACGAACACCGGGGAGCTGTTTTTT	CASRDPAGGTNTGELFF
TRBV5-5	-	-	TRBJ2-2	TGTGCCAGCAGCATCCCAGGGACCGGGGAGCTGTTTTTT	CASSIPGTGELFF
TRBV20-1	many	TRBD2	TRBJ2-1	TGCAGTGCGAGAGGACAGCTAGCGGGAATGTATGAGCAGTTCTTC	CSARGQLAGMYEQFF
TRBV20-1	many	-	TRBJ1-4	TGCAGTGCCCGGGTTGGGGAAAAACTGTTTTTT	CSARVGEKLFF
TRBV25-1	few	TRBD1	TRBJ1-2	TGTGCCATCGAGGACAGGGAGAGTAACTATGGCTACACCTTC	CAIEDRESNYGYTF
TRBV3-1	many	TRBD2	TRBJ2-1	TGTGCCAGCAGCCAAGGTCTAGCGGGAGCCAATGAGCAGTTCTTC	CASSQGLAGANEQFF
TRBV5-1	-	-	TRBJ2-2	TGCGCCAGCAGCTTGGCTACCTCAGGCACCGGGGAGCTGTTTTTT	CASSLATSGTGELFF
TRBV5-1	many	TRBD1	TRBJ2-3	TGCGCCAGCAGCCCCGGCCAGAGGACAGGAAGCACAGATACGCAGTATTTT	CASSPGQRTGSTDTQYF
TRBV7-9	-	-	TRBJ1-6	TGTGCCAGCAGCTTAGTCCGGGGCGCCTTTAATTCACCCCTCCACTTT	CASSLVRGAFNSPLHF
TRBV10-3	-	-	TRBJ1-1	TGTGCCACATCGGAAGGCCGGGACAAGAACACTGAAGCTTTCTTT	CATSEGRDKNTEAFF
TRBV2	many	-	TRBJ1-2	TGTGCCAGCAGTGAACGTGGCAGGGCACGAGATGGCTACACCTTC	CASSERGRARDGYTF
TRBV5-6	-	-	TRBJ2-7	TGTGCCAGCAGCTTGGGATCCCAGGGAGTTTTCTACGAGCAGTACTTC	CASSLGSQGVFYEQYF
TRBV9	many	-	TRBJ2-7	TGTGCCAGCAGCGTAGATGGCAGGGCAAACATCTACGAGCAGTACTTC	CASSVDGRANIYEQYF
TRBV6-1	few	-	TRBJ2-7	TGTGCCAGCAGTGAACTGGCGGCAGGGGTTTACGAGCAGTACTTC	CASSELAAGVYEQYF
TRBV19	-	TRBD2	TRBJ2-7	TGTGCCAGTAGTACTGGACTAGCGGAGATCTACGAGCAGTACTTC	CASSTGLAEIYEQYF
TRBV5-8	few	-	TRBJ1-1	TGTGCCAGCAGCTTGAATAGAGGATTCAACACTGAAGCTTTCTTT	CASSLNRGFNTEAFF
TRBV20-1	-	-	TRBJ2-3	TGCAGTGCTTCAGACTACCCGAGAGGCACAGATACGCAGTATTTT	CSASDYPRGTDTQYF
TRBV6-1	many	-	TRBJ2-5	TGTGCCAGCAGCCCCGTTGACACCCTCGCCAAAGAGACCCAGTACTTC	CASSPVDTLAKETQYF
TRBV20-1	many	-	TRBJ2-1	TGCAGTGCTAGTAGGACAGAGGTGGATGAGCAGTTCTTC	CSASRTEVDEQFF
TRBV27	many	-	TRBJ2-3	TGTGCCAGCAGTAACGGTGGGGCAGATACGCAGTATTTT	CASSNGGADTQYF
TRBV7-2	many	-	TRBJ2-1	TGTGCCAGCAGCTCCCCCCCGGGAGTCTACAATGAGCAGTTCTTC	CASSSPPGVYNEQFF
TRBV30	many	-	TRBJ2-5	TGTGCCTGGACTCTGGGTCAAAGTGAGACCCAGTACTTC	CAWTLGQSETQYF
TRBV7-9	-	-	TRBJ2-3	TGTGCCAGCAGCTTATCCAGGCCCTTCATTTCTAGCACAGATACGCAGTATTTT	CASSLSRPFISSTDTQYF
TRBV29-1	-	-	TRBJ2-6	TGCAGCGTTGACCTGGGAACCTCTGGGGCCAACGTCCTGACTTTC	CSVDLGTSGANVLTF
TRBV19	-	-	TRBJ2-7	TGTGCCAGGACCGAGAGCTCCTACGAGCAGTACTTC	CARTESSYEQYF
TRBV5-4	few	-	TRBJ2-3	TGTGCCAGCAGCTTCTTTCTTAGCCGATCCACAGATACGCAGTATTTT	CASSFFLSRSTDTQYF
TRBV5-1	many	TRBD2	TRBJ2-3	TGCGCCAGCAGCACCGGGACTAGCGGGACAGATACGCAGTATTTT	CASSTGTSGTDTQYF
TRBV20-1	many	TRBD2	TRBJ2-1	TGCAGTGCCGACCCTCTAGCGGGAGCGGGTAATGAGCAGTTCTTC	CSADPLAGAGNEQFF
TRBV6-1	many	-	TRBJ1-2	TGTGCCAGCAGTGATATGGGTGATCCTCATGGCTACACCTTC	CASSDMGDPHGYTF
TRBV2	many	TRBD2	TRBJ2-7	TGTGCCAGCAGTCAGGGACTAGCGGGAGGAGGGAGCGAGCAGTACTTC	CASSQGLAGGGSEQYF
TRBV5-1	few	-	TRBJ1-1	TGCGCCAGCAGCTCGGAGCCCTATGAGATGAAGAGGGCTTTCTTT	CASSSEPYEMKRAFF
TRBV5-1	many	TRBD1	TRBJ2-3	TGCGCCAGCAGTCGGACAGGGGATAATGCAGATACGCAGTATTTT	CASSRTGDNADTQYF
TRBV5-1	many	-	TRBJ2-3	TGCGCCAGCAGCCCCCGACACCCGCGTACAGATACGCAGTATTTT	CASSPRHPRTDTQYF
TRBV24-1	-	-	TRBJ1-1	TGTGCCACCAGTGGGGGGACCCCCCCTGAAGCTTTCTTT	CATSGGTPPEAFF
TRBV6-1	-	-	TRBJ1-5	TGTGCCGGCAGTGAGTTGTACAATCAGCCCCAGCATTTT	CAGSELYNQPQHF
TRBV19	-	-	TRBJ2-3	TGTGCCACCCGGAGCGGAGGGACAGATACGCAGTATTTT	CATRSGGTDTQYF
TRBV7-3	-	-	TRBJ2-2	TGTGCCAGCAGCCAGCCCGGCGGGGAGCTGTTTTTT	CASSQPGGELFF
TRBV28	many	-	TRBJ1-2	TGTGCCAGCAGTTTCGTCAATCGGGGCCCAGGCTACACCTTC	CASSFVNRGPGYTF
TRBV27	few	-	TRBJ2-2	TGTGCCAGCAGTTTAAGGGGCTTAACCACCGGGGAGCTGTTTTTT	CASSLRGLTTGELFF
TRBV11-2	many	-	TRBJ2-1	TGTGCCAGCAGCATGGACCTTGGGTACAATGAGCAGTTCTTC	CASSMDLGYNEQFF
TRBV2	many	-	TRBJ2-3	TGTGCCAGCCAACAAGCAGATACGCAGTATTTT	CASQQADTQYF
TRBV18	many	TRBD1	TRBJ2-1	TGTGCCAGCTCACCAGGACAGGATACTTACAATGAGCAGTTCTTC	CASSPGQDTYNEQFF